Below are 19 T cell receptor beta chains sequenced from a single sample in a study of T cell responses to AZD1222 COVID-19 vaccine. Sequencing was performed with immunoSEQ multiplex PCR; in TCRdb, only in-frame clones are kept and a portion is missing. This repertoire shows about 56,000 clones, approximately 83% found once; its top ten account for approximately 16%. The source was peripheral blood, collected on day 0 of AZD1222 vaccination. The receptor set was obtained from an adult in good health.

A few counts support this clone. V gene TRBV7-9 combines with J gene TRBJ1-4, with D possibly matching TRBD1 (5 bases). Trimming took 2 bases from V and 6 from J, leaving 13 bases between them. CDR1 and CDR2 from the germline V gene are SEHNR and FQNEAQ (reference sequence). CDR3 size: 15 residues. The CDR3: CASSLLRGADEKLFF. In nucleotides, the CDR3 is TGTGCCAGCAGCTTATTACGAGGGGCCGATGAAAAACTGTTTTTT.

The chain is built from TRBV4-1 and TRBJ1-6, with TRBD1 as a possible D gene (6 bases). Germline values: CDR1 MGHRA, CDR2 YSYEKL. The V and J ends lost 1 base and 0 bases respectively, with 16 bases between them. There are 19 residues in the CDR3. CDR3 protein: CASSQVGGAGVSYNSPLHF. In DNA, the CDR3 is TGCGCCAGCAGCCAAGTCGGGGGGGCAGGGGTCTCCTATAATTCACCCCTCCACTTT.

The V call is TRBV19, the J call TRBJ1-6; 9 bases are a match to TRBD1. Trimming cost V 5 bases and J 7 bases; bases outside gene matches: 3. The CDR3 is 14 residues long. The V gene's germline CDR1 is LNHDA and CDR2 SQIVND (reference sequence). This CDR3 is CASSADRGNSPLHF. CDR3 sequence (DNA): TGTGCCAGTAGTGCGGACAGGGGAAATTCACCCCTCCACTTT.

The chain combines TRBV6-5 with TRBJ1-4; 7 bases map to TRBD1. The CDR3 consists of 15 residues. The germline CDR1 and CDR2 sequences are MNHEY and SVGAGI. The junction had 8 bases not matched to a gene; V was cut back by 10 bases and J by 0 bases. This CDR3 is CATTTGEATNEKLFF. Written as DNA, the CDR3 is TGTGCCACCACTACAGGGGAGGCAACTAATGAAAAACTGTTTTTT.

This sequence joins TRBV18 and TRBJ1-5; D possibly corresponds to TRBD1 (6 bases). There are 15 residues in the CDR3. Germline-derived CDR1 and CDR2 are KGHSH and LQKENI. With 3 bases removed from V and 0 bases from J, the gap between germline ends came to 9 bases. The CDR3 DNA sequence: TGTGCCAGCTCACCCAGGGGTATTAGCAATCAGCCCCAGCATTTT. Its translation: CASSPRGISNQPQHF.

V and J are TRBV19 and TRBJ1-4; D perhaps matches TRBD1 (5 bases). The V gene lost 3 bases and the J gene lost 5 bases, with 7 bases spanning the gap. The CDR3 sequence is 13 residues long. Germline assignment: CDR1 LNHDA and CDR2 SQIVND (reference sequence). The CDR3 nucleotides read TGTGCCAGTAGTATGTCAGGGAATGAAAAACTGTTTTTT. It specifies CASSMSGNEKLFF.

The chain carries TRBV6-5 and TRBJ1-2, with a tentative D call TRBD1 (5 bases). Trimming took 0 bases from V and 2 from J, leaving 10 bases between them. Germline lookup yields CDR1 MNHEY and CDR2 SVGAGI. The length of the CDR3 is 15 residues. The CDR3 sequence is CASSYSSGGNYGYTF. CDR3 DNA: TGTGCCAGCAGTTACTCTTCGGGGGGGAACTATGGCTACACCTTC.

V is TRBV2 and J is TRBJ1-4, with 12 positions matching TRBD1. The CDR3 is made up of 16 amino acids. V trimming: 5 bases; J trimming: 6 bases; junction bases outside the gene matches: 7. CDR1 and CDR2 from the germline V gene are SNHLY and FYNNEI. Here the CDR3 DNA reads TGTGCCAGCAGTTCGGGACAGGGGGCTATTTATGAAAAACTGTTTTTT. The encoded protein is CASSSGQGAIYEKLFF.

The CDR3 spells CASTNLPGGFTEAFF. The CDR3 nucleotides are TGTGCCAGCACCAATCTACCTGGGGGCTTCACTGAAGCTTTCTTT. The chain joins TRBV7-9 to TRBJ1-1; perhaps TRBD1 as D (6 bases). V was trimmed by 7 bases and J by 4 bases, leaving 19 bases between them. This CDR3 region has 15 residues. Germline CDR1 and CDR2: SEHNR and FQNEAQ (reference sequence).

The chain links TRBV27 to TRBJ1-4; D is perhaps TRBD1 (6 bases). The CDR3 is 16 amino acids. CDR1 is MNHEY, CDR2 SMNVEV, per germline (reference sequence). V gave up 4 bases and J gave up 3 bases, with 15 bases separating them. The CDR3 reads CASSSLRGGANEKLFF. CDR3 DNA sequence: TGTGCCAGCAGTTCTCTCAGAGGGGGAGCTAATGAAAAACTGTTTTTT.

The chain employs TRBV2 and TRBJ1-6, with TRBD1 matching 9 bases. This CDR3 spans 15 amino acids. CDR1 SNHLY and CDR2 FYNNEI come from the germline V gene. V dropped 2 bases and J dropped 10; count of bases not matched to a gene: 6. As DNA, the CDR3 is TGTGCCAGCAGTGAAAGGGGACAGGGAAGATCACCCCTCCACTTT. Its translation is CASSERGQGRSPLHF. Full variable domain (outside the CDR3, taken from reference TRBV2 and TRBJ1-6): EPEVTQTPSHQVTQMGQEVILRCVPISNHLYFYWYRQILGQKVEFLVSFYNNEISEKSEIFDDQFSVERPDGSNFTLKIRSTKLEDSAMYFCASSERGQGRSPLHFGNGTRLTVT.

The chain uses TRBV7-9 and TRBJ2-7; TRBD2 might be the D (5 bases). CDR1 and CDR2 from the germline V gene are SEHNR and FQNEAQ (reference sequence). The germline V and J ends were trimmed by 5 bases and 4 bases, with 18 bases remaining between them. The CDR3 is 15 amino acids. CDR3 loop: CASSPRDSAVYEQYF. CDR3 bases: TGTGCCAGCAGCCCGAGGGATTCGGCGGTTTACGAGCAGTACTTC.

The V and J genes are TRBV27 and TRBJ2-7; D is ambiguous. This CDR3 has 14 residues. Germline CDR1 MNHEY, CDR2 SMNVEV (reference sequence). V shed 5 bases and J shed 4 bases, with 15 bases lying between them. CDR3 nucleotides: TGTGCCAGCAGTCGAACGGGTGTAGTATACGAGCAGTACTTC. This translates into CASSRTGVVYEQYF.

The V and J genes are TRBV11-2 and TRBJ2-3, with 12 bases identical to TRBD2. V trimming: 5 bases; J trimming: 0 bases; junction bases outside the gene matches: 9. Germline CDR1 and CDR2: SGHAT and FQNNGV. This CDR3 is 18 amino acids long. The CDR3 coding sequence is TGTGCCAGCAGCCCCCCCGGACTAGCGGGGATTAGCACAGATACGCAGTATTTT. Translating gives CASSPPGLAGISTDTQYF.

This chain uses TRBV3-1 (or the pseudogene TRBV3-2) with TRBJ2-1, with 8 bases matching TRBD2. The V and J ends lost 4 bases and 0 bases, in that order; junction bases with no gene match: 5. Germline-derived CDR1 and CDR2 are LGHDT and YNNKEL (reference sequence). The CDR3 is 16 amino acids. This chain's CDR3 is CASSLRGGSSYNEQFF. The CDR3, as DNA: TGTGCCAGCAGCCTCCGGGGGGGCAGCTCCTACAATGAGCAGTTCTTC.

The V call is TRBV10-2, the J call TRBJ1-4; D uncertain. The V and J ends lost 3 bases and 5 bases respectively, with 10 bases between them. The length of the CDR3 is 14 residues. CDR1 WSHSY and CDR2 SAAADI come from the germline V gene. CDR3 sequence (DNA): TGCGCCAGCAGTGATCAGGAGTTGAATGAAAAACTGTTTTTT. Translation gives CASSDQELNEKLFF.

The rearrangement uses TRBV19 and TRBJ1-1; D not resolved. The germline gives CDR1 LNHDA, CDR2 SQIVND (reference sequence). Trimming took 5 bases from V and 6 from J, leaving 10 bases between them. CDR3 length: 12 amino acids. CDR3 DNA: TGTGCCAGTAGTTTCACAATGGCTGAAGCTTTCTTT. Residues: CASSFTMAEAFF.

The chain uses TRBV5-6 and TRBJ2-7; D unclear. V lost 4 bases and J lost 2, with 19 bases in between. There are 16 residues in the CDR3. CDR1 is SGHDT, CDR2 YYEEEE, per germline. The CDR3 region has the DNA TGTGCCAGCAGCCGCCCTGAGTCCGTCATCCCCTACGAGCAGTACTTC. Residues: CASSRPESVIPYEQYF.

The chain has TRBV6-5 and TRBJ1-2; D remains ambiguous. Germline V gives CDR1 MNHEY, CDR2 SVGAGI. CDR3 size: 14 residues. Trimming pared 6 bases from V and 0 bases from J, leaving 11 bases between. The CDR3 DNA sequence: TGTGCCAGCAGCCTCATGGCGGCTAACTATGGCTACACCTTC. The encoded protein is CASSLMAANYGYTF.